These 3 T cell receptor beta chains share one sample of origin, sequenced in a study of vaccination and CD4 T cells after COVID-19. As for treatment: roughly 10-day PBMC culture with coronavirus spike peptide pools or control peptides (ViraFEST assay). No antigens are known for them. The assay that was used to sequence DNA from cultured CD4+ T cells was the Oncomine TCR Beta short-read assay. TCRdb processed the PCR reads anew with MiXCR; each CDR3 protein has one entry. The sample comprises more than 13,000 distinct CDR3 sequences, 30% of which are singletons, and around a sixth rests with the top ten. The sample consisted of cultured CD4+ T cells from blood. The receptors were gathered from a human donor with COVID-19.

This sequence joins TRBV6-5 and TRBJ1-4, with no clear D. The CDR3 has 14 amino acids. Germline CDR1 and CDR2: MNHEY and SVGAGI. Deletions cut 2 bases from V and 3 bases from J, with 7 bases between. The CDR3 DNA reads TGTGCCAGCAGTTACCCCTCCTCTAATGAAAAACTGTTTTTT. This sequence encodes CASSYPSSNEKLFF.

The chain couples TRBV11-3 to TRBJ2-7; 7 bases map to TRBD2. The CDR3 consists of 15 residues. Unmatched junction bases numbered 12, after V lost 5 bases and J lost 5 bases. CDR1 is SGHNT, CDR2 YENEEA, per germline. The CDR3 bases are TGTGCCAGCAGCCCGGGAGGCGCGGGCTTCAACGAGCAGTACTTC. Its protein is CASSPGGAGFNEQYF.

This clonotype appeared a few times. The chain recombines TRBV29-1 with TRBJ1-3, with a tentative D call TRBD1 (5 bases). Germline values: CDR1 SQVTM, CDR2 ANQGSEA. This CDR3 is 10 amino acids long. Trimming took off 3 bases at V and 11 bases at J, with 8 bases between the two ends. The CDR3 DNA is TGCAGCGTTGAGCAGGGCGCCATATATTTT. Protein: CSVEQGAIYF.